The 29 T cell receptor beta chains below were found in one sample sequenced in a study of CD8+CD57+ T cells in acquired aplastic anemia. Sequencing involved patients with CD8+CD57+ cell expansion previously shown by flow cytometry. Profiling that covered TCR beta VDJ and CDR3 relied on genomic DNA as its template. TCRdb re-called the reads through MiXCR, storing one row per CDR3 protein. The sample has about 150,000 distinct CDR3 sequences; approximately 52% are singletons. Input material: sorted CD4+, CD8+, or CD8+CD57+ T cells (not recorded which) from PBMCs. The receptors derive from a human donor with aplastic anemia.

This rearrangement joins TRBV7-6 to TRBJ1-6, with 10 bases identical to TRBD1. This CDR3 comprises 18 residues. Germline trimming cut 1 base from V and 8 bases from J; bases unmatched to any gene: 11. Germline V CDR1 and CDR2: SGHVS, FNYEAQ. CDR3 in DNA: TGTGCCAGCAGCTTAGTCGCCAAGACAGGGGGCTTGGATTCACCCCTCCACTTT. Translating gives CASSLVAKTGGLDSPLHF.

This clonotype was observed a few times. This CDR3 reads CATNLSPNYGYTF. CDR3 DNA: TGTGCCACTAACCTAAGTCCTAACTATGGCTACACCTTC. The chain recombines TRBV19 with TRBJ1-2; no reliable D call. This CDR3 contains 13 residues. V lost 10 bases to trimming and J lost 0 bases, with 12 bases between them. Germline CDR1 LNHDA, CDR2 SQIVND (reference sequence).

This clonotype was observed many times. The chain links TRBV19 to TRBJ1-2, with D possibly matching TRBD1 (5 bases). Germline CDR1 is LNHDA and CDR2 is SQIVND (reference sequence). V was pared by 6 bases and J by 3 bases, with 17 bases between. The CDR3 length is 15 residues. The CDR3 region has the DNA TGTGCCAGTAGCACCTTCGGGGGGTCGGACTATGGCTACACCTTC. Protein sequence: CASSTFGGSDYGYTF.

As for this clonotype: Just one base apart from a much larger clone, this may be a read error. The V call is TRBV6-5, the J call TRBJ2-7; a possible D gene is TRBD2 (5 bases). The CDR3 length is 13 residues. CDR1 is MNHEY and CDR2 is SVGAGI in the germline V gene. The CDR3 reads CASGYRGFDEQYF. The CDR3 DNA follows: TGTGCCAGCGGTTACAGAGGGTTCGACGAGCAGTACTTC.

The chain couples TRBV19 to TRBJ1-6; D unclear. This CDR3 spans 14 amino acids. Deletions cut 1 base from V and 7 bases from J, with 8 bases between. The germline V gene has CDR1 LNHDA and CDR2 SQIVND (reference sequence). The CDR3 coding sequence is TGTGCCAGTAGTATAGTGGGGTTAAATTCACCCCTCCACTTT. It is translated as CASSIVGLNSPLHF.

The chain couples TRBV29-1 to TRBJ2-7, with 9 bases fitting TRBD1. This CDR3 has 16 residues. The germline V gene has CDR1 SQVTM and CDR2 ANQGSEA. The V gene end was trimmed by 0 bases and the J gene end by 0 bases; junction bases not matched to a gene: 6. The CDR3 nucleotides read TGCAGCGTTGAAGATACAGGGACAGGGACCTCCTACGAGCAGTACTTC. This codes for CSVEDTGTGTSYEQYF.

V gene TRBV11-2 combines with J gene TRBJ1-1, with 7 nucleotides matching TRBD1. Germline CDR1 SGHAT, CDR2 FQNNGV. The CDR3 runs 13 residues. J gave up 7 bases and V 5 bases, and 7 bases lay outside the gene matches. The CDR3 is CASSASTGDEAFF. The CDR3, as DNA: TGTGCCAGCAGCGCATCCACAGGGGATGAAGCTTTCTTT.

Comment on this clonotype: A junction boundary mismatches the germline segment, possibly from a read error. The gene calls are TRBV2 and TRBJ2-7; tentative D call: TRBD2 (5 bases). From germline, CDR1 is SNHLY and CDR2 FYNNEI. The CDR3 covers 12 residues. CDR3: CVSTRERHEQYF. The DNA for the CDR3 is TGTGTCAGCACCCGAGAGCGGCACGAGCAGTACTTC.

The sample holds many counts of this clonotype. V gene TRBV4-3 combines with J gene TRBJ1-1; tentatively, D is TRBD1 (6 bases). CDR3 length equals 15 residues. Trimming removed 0 bases at V and 3 bases at J, with 11 bases between. Germline V gene lookup returns CDR1 LGHNA and CDR2 YSLEER. CDR3 in amino acids: CASSQDLEGDTEAFF. The CDR3 DNA reads as TGCGCCAGCAGCCAAGATCTGGAGGGGGACACTGAAGCTTTCTTT.

The table lists this clonotype with many counts. CDR3 sequence (DNA): TGCAGTGCCCATCGGGACAGATTCTACGAGCAGTACTTC. Encoded protein: CSAHRDRFYEQYF. The chain carries TRBV20-1 and TRBJ2-7; 7 nucleotides align to TRBD1. The V and J ends lost 6 bases and 3 bases, in that order; junction bases with no gene match: 8. The CDR3 extends over 13 amino acids. Germline assignment: CDR1 DFQATT and CDR2 SNEGSKA (reference sequence).

Concerning this clonotype: It may be a read error: a sequence one base away is much more abundant. The chain is built from TRBV7-9 and TRBJ2-7; possible D gene TRBD2, 7 bases. Per the germline V gene, CDR1 is SEHNR and CDR2 is FQNEAQ (reference sequence). Between the trimmed V and J ends, which lost 3 bases and 7 bases, there was a span of 16 bases. The CDR3 extends over 14 amino acids. CDR3 sequence: CASSLGGGANEQYF. In DNA form, the CDR3 reads TGTGCCAGCAGCTTGGGAGGGGGGGCGAATGAGCAGTACTTC.

This clonotype was detected only a few times. This rearrangement joins TRBV7-8 to TRBJ2-5; 9 bases fit TRBD1. CDR3 size: 16 residues. In germline, CDR1 is SGHVS, CDR2 FQNEAQ. Trimming at V came to 5 bases and at J to 1 base, leaving 8 bases not matched to a gene. CDR3 amino acids: CASSPPGTGIQETQYF. CDR3 in DNA: TGTGCCAGCAGCCCCCCCGGGACAGGGATCCAAGAGACCCAGTACTTC.

In this sample, this clonotype turned up many times. This chain uses TRBV4-1 with TRBJ1-2; D uncertain. CDR3 size: 15 residues. The V and J ends lost 3 bases and 3 bases respectively, with 14 bases between them. Germline-derived CDR1 and CDR2 are MGHRA and YSYEKL. The CDR3 region has the DNA TGCGCCAGCAGCCAGAACGTCGGCGGATACTATGGCTACACCTTC. Protein product: CASSQNVGGYYGYTF.

The gene calls are TRBV19 and TRBJ1-4, with D hard to call. The V gene's germline CDR1 is LNHDA and CDR2 SQIVND (reference sequence). The CDR3 is 14 amino acids. The V gene lost 3 bases and the J gene lost 0 bases, with 5 bases spanning the gap. As DNA, the CDR3 is TGTGCCAGTAGTATCGGTTCAACTAATGAAAAACTGTTTTTT. Its translation is CASSIGSTNEKLFF.

The table lists this clonotype with many counts. CDR3 DNA: TGTGCCAGCAGCCTCAGTCAAAATCAGCCCCAGCATTTT. Translation gives CASSLSQNQPQHF. The chain carries TRBV6-2 or TRBV6-3 and TRBJ1-5; D call uncertain. CDR1 is MNHEY, CDR2 SVGEGT, per germline. Between the trimmed V and J ends, which lost 6 bases and 4 bases, there was a span of 10 bases. The length of the CDR3 is 13 residues.

This clonotype has a single count. J is TRBJ1-1 and V is TRBV19; a possible D gene is TRBD1 (5 bases). Germline CDR1 is LNHDA and CDR2 is SQIVND (reference sequence). The CDR3 contains 13 residues. Trimming shortened V by 3 bases and J by 3 bases, and 8 bases separated the two germline ends. CDR3 protein: CASSIGADTEAFF. In DNA, the CDR3 is TGTGCCAGTAGTATCGGGGCTGACACTGAAGCTTTCTTT.

The DNA for the CDR3 is TGTGCCAGCAGTTACTCGACGGGCCAGGACGAGCAGTACTTC. Protein sequence: CASSYSTGQDEQYF. The chain combines TRBV6-2 or TRBV6-3 with TRBJ2-7; D uncertain. V was cut by 0 bases and J by 5 bases, with 11 bases left in between. The CDR3 contains 14 residues. CDR1 is MNHEY and CDR2 is SVGEGT in the germline V gene.

The chain is built from TRBV20-1 and TRBJ2-7; 10 bases fit TRBD2. Germline values: CDR1 DFQATT, CDR2 SNEGSKA (reference sequence). This CDR3 is 13 amino acids long. Trimming took 3 bases from V and 5 from J; bases not matched to a gene: 4. DNA for the CDR3: TGCAGTGCTAGTAGCGGGAGGTTCGACGAGCAGTACTTC. Translating it yields CSASSGRFDEQYF.

This clonotype has just a few counts. This chain joins TRBV20-1 and TRBJ2-2, with TRBD2 matching 13 bases. Trimming at V came to 0 bases and at J to 3 bases, leaving 7 bases not matched to a gene. This CDR3 region has 18 residues. Germline loops: CDR1 DFQATT, CDR2 SNEGSKA (reference sequence). The CDR3 sequence: CSARDSTSGGYDTGELFF. The DNA of the CDR3 is TGCAGTGCTAGAGATTCGACTAGCGGGGGGTATGACACCGGGGAGCTGTTTTTT.

V is TRBV20-1 and J is TRBJ1-2; possibly TRBD1 for D (6 bases). V lost 2 bases to trimming and J lost 4 bases, with 8 bases between them. The CDR3 totals 12 residues. CDR1 DFQATT and CDR2 SNEGSKA come from the germline V gene (reference sequence). CDR3 sequence: CSARLGGYGYTF. CDR3 nucleotide sequence: TGCAGTGCTAGATTAGGGGGCTATGGCTACACCTTC.

Many counts were recorded for this clonotype. The chain carries TRBV9 and TRBJ1-1; 8 bases agree with TRBD1. Trimming took 4 bases from V and 1 from J; bases not matched to a gene: 6. The CDR3 sequence is 15 residues long. Germline assignment: CDR1 SGDLS and CDR2 YYNGEE. The CDR3 sequence: CASSSTGTGNTEAFF. CDR3 DNA: TGTGCCAGCAGCTCGACCGGGACAGGGAACACTGAAGCTTTCTTT.

The gene calls are TRBV6-1 and TRBJ1-2, with D hard to call. The CDR3 runs to 11 residues. Germline V gene sequence: CDR1 MNHNS, CDR2 SASEGT. V was shortened by 6 bases and J by 1 base, with 3 bases between the two germline ends. The CDR3 sequence is CASRNNYGYTF. In nucleotides, the CDR3 is TGTGCCAGCAGAAATAACTATGGCTACACCTTC.

This clonotype was recorded many times. V and J are TRBV5-1 and TRBJ2-1; D not certain. This CDR3 contains 11 residues. V was shortened by 4 bases and J by 8 bases, with 7 bases between the two germline ends. Germline assignment: CDR1 SGHRS and CDR2 YFSETQ. CDR3 protein: CASSPGDEQFF. The CDR3, as DNA: TGCGCCAGCAGCCCCGGAGATGAGCAGTTCTTC.

This chain connects TRBV9 to TRBJ2-1, with 10 bases identical to TRBD1. Looked up from germline, CDR1 is SGDLS and CDR2 is YYNGEE. V was pared by 0 bases and J by 3 bases, with 3 bases of the junction left unmatched. The CDR3 sequence is 16 residues long. The CDR3 DNA reads as TGTGCCAGCAGCGTAGCTGGGACAGGGGACTACAATGAGCAGTTCTTC. Translation: CASSVAGTGDYNEQFF.

The rearrangement joins TRBV25-1 to TRBJ1-2; the D gene is possibly TRBD1 (5 bases). V was clipped by 7 bases and J by 6 bases, with 9 bases between them. Germline CDR1 is MGHDK and CDR2 is SYGVNS. This CDR3 spans 11 amino acids. The CDR3 here is CASTQGHGYTF. CDR3 DNA sequence: TGTGCCAGCACCCAGGGTCATGGCTACACCTTC.

This clonotype has a single count. The chain is built from TRBV19 and TRBJ2-7; D possibly corresponds to TRBD2 (5 bases). This CDR3 is built from 12 residues. Trimming shortened V by 4 bases and J by 6 bases, and 10 bases separated the two germline ends. The germline gives CDR1 LNHDA, CDR2 SQIVND (reference sequence). Here the CDR3 reads CASSTSRGEQYF. As DNA, the CDR3 is TGTGCCAGTAGTACGTCCCGGGGCGAGCAGTACTTC.

This clonotype has a count of ten or more. This chain connects TRBV13 to TRBJ1-2; D is uncertain. Germline CDR1 is PRHDT and CDR2 is FYEKMQ (reference sequence). V lost 5 bases to trimming and J lost 4 bases, with 17 bases between them. This CDR3 spans 15 amino acids. The DNA for the CDR3 is TGTGCCAGCAGCCTAACGCGGAGCCCCTTCTATGGCTACACCTTC. Translation gives CASSLTRSPFYGYTF.

This clonotype was observed a handful of times. V is TRBV11-2 and J is TRBJ1-1; 9 nucleotides agree with TRBD1. The CDR3 is 21 amino acids. The V and J ends lost 1 base and 12 bases, in that order; junction bases with no gene match: 30. Germline lookup yields CDR1 SGHAT and CDR2 FQNNGV. The DNA for the CDR3 is TGTGCCAGCAGCTTAGTTGTGCAAACCGTCCCGGGACAGGGAATAAGAGGGGAGTCTTTCTTT. It specifies CASSLVVQTVPGQGIRGESFF.

This clonotype came up many times. The rearrangement joins TRBV14 to TRBJ2-1; D gene ambiguous. The ends were cut back, 3 bases at V and 6 bases at J, with 24 bases in the middle. The CDR3 has 18 residues. The germline gives CDR1 SGHDN, CDR2 FVKESK. CDR3 protein: CASSHPGVSPSRFNEQFF. For the CDR3, the DNA is TGTGCCAGCAGCCATCCTGGGGTGAGCCCTTCCCGTTTCAATGAGCAGTTCTTC.